What follows is one T cell receptor (beta chain) and its context. This sample is drawn from a study of blood T cell repertoires in COVID-19. Study-level background: COVID-19 samples collected from the United States, Italy and Spain covered acute and convalescent phases. T cells, B-cell-depleted T cells, or PBMCs supplied cDNA or gDNA.

V lost 2 bases and J 9 bases, leaving 17 bases between the germline ends. From germline, CDR1 is LNHDA and CDR2 SQIVND (reference sequence). The CDR3 length is 16 residues. TCRdb's table, derived via immunoSEQ multiplex PCR, lists solely in-frame clones and lacks some. The sample consists of more than 85,000 clones, roughly 85% of them appearing once. This clonotype was obtained from a woman older than 75 with active or convalescent COVID-19. This chain links TRBV19 with TRBJ1-6; a possible D gene is TRBD1 (5 bases). The source material was peripheral blood. The CDR3 nucleotides read TGTGCCAGTAGTATATCAGCAGGGTCCCTCGGTTCACCCCTCCACTTT. Translation: CASSISAGSLGSPLHF.